The following is a T cell receptor beta chain sequence with its context. Generated by immunoSEQ multiplex PCR, the TCRdb table keeps only in-frame clones and is missing some. Of around 260,000 clones listed, 80% to 90% are singletons. The sample belongs to a study of blood T cell repertoires in COVID-19. Trimming shortened V by 4 bases and J by 12 bases, and 12 bases separated the two germline ends. Per germline, CDR1 MNHEY and CDR2 SVGAGI. The CDR3 is 12 residues long. The sequence was obtained from a woman in her 30s who had recovered from COVID-19. The sequenced sample consisted of PBMCs or T cells enriched from blood (not recorded which). V is TRBV6-5 and J is TRBJ2-2, with D possibly being TRBD2 (5 bases). The CDR3 nucleotides are TGTGCCAGCAGTTTCGCGGGTGAGAAGCTGTTTTTT. This sequence encodes CASSFAGEKLFF.